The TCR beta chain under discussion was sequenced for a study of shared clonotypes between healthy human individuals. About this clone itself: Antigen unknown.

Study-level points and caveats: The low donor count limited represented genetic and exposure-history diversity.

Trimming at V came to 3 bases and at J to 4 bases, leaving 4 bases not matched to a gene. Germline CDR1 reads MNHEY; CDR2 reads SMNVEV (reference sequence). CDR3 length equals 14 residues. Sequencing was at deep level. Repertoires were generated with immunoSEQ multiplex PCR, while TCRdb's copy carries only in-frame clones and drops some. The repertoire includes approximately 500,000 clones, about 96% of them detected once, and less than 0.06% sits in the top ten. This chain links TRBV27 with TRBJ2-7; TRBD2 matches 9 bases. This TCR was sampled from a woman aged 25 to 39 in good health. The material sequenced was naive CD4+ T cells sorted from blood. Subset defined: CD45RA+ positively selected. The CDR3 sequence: CASSFRTSEYEQYF. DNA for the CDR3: TGTGCCAGCAGTTTTCGGACTAGCGAGTACGAGCAGTACTTC.